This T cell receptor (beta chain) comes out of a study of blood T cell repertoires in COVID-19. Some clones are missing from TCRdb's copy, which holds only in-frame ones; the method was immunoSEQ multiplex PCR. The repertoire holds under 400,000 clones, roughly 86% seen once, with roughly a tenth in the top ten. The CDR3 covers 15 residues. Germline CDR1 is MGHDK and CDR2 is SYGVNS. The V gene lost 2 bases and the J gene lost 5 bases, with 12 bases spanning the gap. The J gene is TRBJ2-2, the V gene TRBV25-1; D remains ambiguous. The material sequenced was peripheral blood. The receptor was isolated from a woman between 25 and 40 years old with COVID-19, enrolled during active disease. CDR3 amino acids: CASSERVRTTGELFF. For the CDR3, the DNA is TGTGCCAGCAGTGAACGGGTCAGAACAACCGGGGAGCTGTTTTTT.